Detailed here is one TCR beta chain. Its cognate antigen is unknown. The data were taken from a study of long-term antiretroviral therapy in people with HIV. General observations from the study: Blood was collected between about 2004 and 2017, possibly under older ART regimens.

At the survey level, the v3.0 immunoSEQ assay was run. Using immunoSEQ multiplex PCR, the repertoire was profiled, and TCRdb retains in-frame clones only, with some absent. Found here are some 20,000 clones, over 60% of them singletons; the top ten hold 12% to 15%. The clonotype comes from a woman aged 25 to 39 with HIV. The material was unsorted PBMCs, obtained 2.9 years after starting antiretroviral therapy.

The CDR3 spells CASQGGRGAVGYTF. DNA of the CDR3: TGTGCCAGTCAAGGGGGACGAGGGGCCGTGGGCTACACCTTC. The chain couples TRBV19 to TRBJ1-2; TRBD1 might be the D (6 bases). The CDR3 runs 14 residues. Germline V lookup: CDR1 LNHDA, CDR2 SQIVND (reference sequence). V dropped 8 bases and J dropped 8 bases, with 21 bases sitting between them. The whole variable domain, remainder taken from reference TRBV19 and TRBJ1-2, is DGGITQSPKYLFRKEGQNVTLSCEQNLNHDAMYWYRQDPGQGLRLIYYSQIVNDFQKGDIAEGYSVSREKKESFPLTVTSAQKNPTAFYLCASQGGRGAVGYTFGSGTRLTVV.